This entry features one T cell receptor (beta chain) sequence. What it binds is not known. This record belongs to a study of response to subunit inactivated influenza vaccine. The germline V and J ends were trimmed by 6 bases and 4 bases, with 7 bases remaining between them. The germline gives CDR1 DFQATT, CDR2 SNEGSKA (reference sequence). This CDR3 is built from 10 residues. Notes on the study in general: The authors suggested that few new T cells are recruited per seasonal influenza vaccination.

Using its own MiXCR run on the RT-PCR reads, TCRdb lists one record per CDR3 protein. The sample carries roughly 550,000 distinct CDR3 sequences, roughly 25% recorded once. The data were also submitted as part of a second study, on T cells expressing NK-cell markers. This second report adds: Libraries used 5'RACE template switching adding universal primer site and UMIs. It was sorted CD3+CD56+NKG2C+, CD3+CD56+NKG2C- and CD3+CD56-NKG2C+ T cells that supplied the TCR beta repertoires. Seropositivity for HCMV was found in most of the eight sequenced donors, with one seronegative. It is unclear if expanded NKG2C-expressing clones target HCMV antigens.

The chain employs TRBV20-1 and TRBJ2-7; D is uncertain. The clonotype comes from a man in his forties or fifties who received an inactivated influenza vaccine. Here the sequenced sample was CD4+ T cells sorted from PBMCs, taken roughly 12 days after vaccination. In nucleotides, the CDR3 is TGCAGTGCCGGAAAATACGAGCAGTACTTC. This sequence encodes CSAGKYEQYF.